These 15 T cell receptor beta chains were sequenced from one sample in a study of prognosis after radiotherapy for stage I lung cancer. Genomic DNA yielded TCR beta CDR3, amplified by two-round multiplex PCR. The first round of PCR was done with primers that matched each TRBV and TRBJ gene. In TCRdb, the multiplex PCR reads were re-called with MiXCR into one record per CDR3 protein. The data contain fewer than 35,000 distinct CDR3 sequences, around a third of them singletons. Material: PBMCs, obtained before or after stereotactic body radiation therapy (not recorded which). These receptors originate from a donor aged 50 or older with non-small cell lung cancer.

The table lists this clonotype with a few counts. This chain uses TRBV20-1 with TRBJ2-7; D may be TRBD2 (6 bases). CDR3 length: 14 residues. Germline V gives CDR1 DFQATT, CDR2 SNEGSKA (reference sequence). Trimming removed 7 bases at V and 2 bases at J, with 18 bases between. The CDR3 spells CSVPLPGEPYEQYF. DNA of the CDR3: TGCAGTGTCCCACTGCCGGGGGAACCCTACGAGCAGTACTTC.

Notes on this clonotype: A read error likely explains this, since a far larger clone differs by one base. The chain combines TRBV6-9 with TRBJ1-1; 8 positions match TRBD1. The CDR3 totals 12 residues. Trimming cost V 4 bases and J 10 bases; bases outside gene matches: 5. CDR1 is MNHGY and CDR2 is SVAAGI in the germline V gene. This CDR3 reads CASSFRTGLAFF. CDR3 coding DNA: TGTGCCAGCAGTTTCAGGACAGGGCTAGCTTTCTTT.

The genes are TRBV9 and TRBJ2-3, with a possible D match to TRBD2 (6 bases). Germline values: CDR1 SGDLS, CDR2 YYNGEE. V was clipped by 4 bases and J by 2 bases, with 20 bases between them. The CDR3 length is 17 residues. The chain's CDR3 is CASSPTPTGLTTDTQYF. The CDR3 DNA sequence: TGTGCCAGCAGCCCGACTCCGACGGGACTCACCACAGATACGCAGTATTTT.

As concerns this clonotype: Germline is not matched at one junction end, which may reflect a read error. The genes are TRBV5-4 and TRBJ2-2; TRBD2 matches at 11 bases. This CDR3 has 15 amino acids. From germline, CDR1 is SGHNT and CDR2 YYREEE (reference sequence). The CDR3 DNA reads as TGTGTCAGCAGTTTTAGCGGGAGGGCCCGCGGGGAGCTGTTTTTT. It encodes CVSSFSGRARGELFF.

This clonotype was counted ten times or more. V gene TRBV20-1 combines with J gene TRBJ2-1; D is ambiguous. There are 15 residues in the CDR3. Trimming pared 3 bases from V and 5 bases from J, leaving 17 bases between. Germline V gene lookup returns CDR1 DFQATT and CDR2 SNEGSKA (reference sequence). CDR3 sequence: CSASPRSGADNEQFF. The CDR3 DNA is TGCAGTGCTAGCCCACGGTCGGGTGCGGACAATGAGCAGTTCTTC.

In its sample, this clonotype was seen many times. The gene calls are TRBV5-4 and TRBJ2-1; 8 bases map to TRBD2. This CDR3 is 15 amino acids long. The germline V gene encodes CDR1 SGHNT and CDR2 YYREEE (reference sequence). Germline trimming cut 2 bases from V and 5 bases from J; bases unmatched to any gene: 6. In DNA, the CDR3 is TGTGCCAGCAGCTTAGGTAGCGGGGTCCACAATGAGCAGTTCTTC. As protein: CASSLGSGVHNEQFF.

As for this clonotype: A much larger clone differs by one base, so this may be a read error. The chain has TRBV9 and TRBJ2-5; TRBD2 might be the D (6 bases). Germline V gene data show CDR1 as SGDLS and CDR2 as YYNGEE. This CDR3 is 15 amino acids long. CDR3 sequence (DNA): TGTGCCGGCAGCGTAGCTACGACTAGTAGGGAGACCCAGTACTTC. This gives the protein CAGSVATTSRETQYF.

Of note for this clonotype: Relative to the germline gene, one junction end is altered; a read error may explain this. The CDR3 spells CATIRDISSSEQFF. CDR3 sequence (DNA): TGTGCCACCATCAGAGACATTTCTTCCTCGGAGCAGTTCTTC. The V gene is TRBV15, the J gene TRBJ2-1; D gene unclear. Germline lookup yields CDR1 LNHNV and CDR2 YYDKDF (reference sequence). The CDR3 contains 14 residues.

This clonotype was detected many times. The J gene is TRBJ1-1, the V gene TRBV20-1; D is perhaps TRBD1 (5 bases). The CDR3 runs to 17 residues. Germline CDR1 reads DFQATT; CDR2 reads SNEGSKA (reference sequence). Trimming shortened V by 3 bases and J by 1 base, and 21 bases separated the two germline ends. CDR3 residues: CSARRTLGLDANTEAFF. DNA of the CDR3: TGCAGTGCTAGGAGGACACTCGGATTGGATGCGAACACTGAAGCTTTCTTT.

The chain combines TRBV20-1 with TRBJ2-7, with unresolved D. Germline assignment: CDR1 DFQATT and CDR2 SNEGSKA (reference sequence). This CDR3 spans 12 amino acids. V was clipped by 5 bases and J by 0 bases, with 8 bases between them. DNA for the CDR3: TGCAGTGCTTCACGTCACTCCTACGAGCAGTACTTC. Translating gives CSASRHSYEQYF.

The chain links TRBV6-1 to TRBJ1-6; 7 nucleotides align to TRBD1. Losses at the gene ends were 6 bases for V and 9 bases for J; bases not matched to a gene: 11. The CDR3 loop spans 15 amino acids. Looked up from germline, CDR1 is MNHNS and CDR2 is SASEGT. CDR3 region: CASRRQGGWCSPLHF. The DNA for the CDR3 is TGTGCCAGCAGGAGGCAGGGGGGATGGTGTTCACCCCTCCACTTT.

This clonotype occurred a few times. J is TRBJ2-7 and V is TRBV5-4, with 7 bases aligning to TRBD1. Germline lookup yields CDR1 SGHNT and CDR2 YYREEE (reference sequence). V trimming: 3 bases; J trimming: 7 bases; junction bases outside the gene matches: 4. The CDR3 contains 12 residues. The DNA of the CDR3 is TGTGCCAGCAGCTCCACGACAGGGGAGCAGTACTTC. It encodes CASSSTTGEQYF.

A word on this clonotype: Germline is not matched at one junction end, which may reflect a read error. Here the CDR3 reads CASMTGVDNEQSF. Written as DNA, the CDR3 is TGTGCCAGCATGACCGGAGTCGACAATGAGCAGTCCTTC. V gene TRBV12-3 or TRBV12-4 combines with J gene TRBJ2-1, with D uncertain. This CDR3 has 13 amino acids.

This clonotype was seen just once. Just one base apart from a much larger clone, this may be a read error. This rearrangement joins TRBV10-3 to TRBJ2-5; possibly TRBD2 for D (6 bases). This CDR3 has 16 residues. The germline V gene has CDR1 ENHRY and CDR2 SYGVKD. In DNA, the CDR3 is TGTGCCATCAGTGATAGTGTTCCGGGACTCGAAGATACCCAGTACTTC. As protein: CAISDSVPGLEDTQYF.

This clonotype has ten or more counts. The rearrangement uses TRBV5-6 and TRBJ1-4; D ambiguous. CDR3 size: 15 residues. Germline CDR1 SGHDT, CDR2 YYEEEE. The V end was cut by 0 bases, the J end by 3 bases, with 9 bases between. As DNA, the CDR3 is TGTGCCAGCAGCTTGGACGGGAGGGCTAATGAAAAACTGTTTTTT. This codes for CASSLDGRANEKLFF.